This TCR beta chain comes out of a study of blood T cells in healthy people across ages. Study-wide results and limits: Possibly confounding the expanded clonotype changes was the fact that donor CMV status was unknown.

Trimming took off 0 bases at V and 0 bases at J, with 9 bases between the two ends. This CDR3 has 16 residues. Germline CDR1 MNHEY, CDR2 SVGEGT. The second PCR ran roughly 7 to 12 cycles with a sample-barcoded 5' primer and J-beta primers. A single record per CDR3 protein comes from TCRdb applying MiXCR to the 5' RACE reads. The sample lists hundreds of thousands of distinct CDR3 sequences, less than 25% occurring once. Note on this clonotype: Its cognate antigen is unknown.

These data were also filed under a second study, of T cells of mothers and their children. This second study notes: Every mother supplied over 10 million TCR beta CDR3 reads and every child approximately 2.8 million.

The TCR was taken from a boy aged 5-17 years in good health. The V and J genes are TRBV6-2 or TRBV6-3 and TRBJ2-1, with D tentatively TRBD1 (6 bases). Material: blood. Here the CDR3 DNA reads TGTGCCAGCAGTTACTCACCAGGGGCCTCCTACAATGAGCAGTTCTTC. Residues: CASSYSPGASYNEQFF.